The following is a T cell receptor (beta chain) sequence with its context. Methods used by the authors: Amplification of reference gene primers provided the estimated nucleated cell counts. TCRdb's table, derived via immunoSEQ multiplex PCR, lists solely in-frame clones and lacks some. V, J and clone size reflect that table, while D and trimming were determined from the DNA. The table has some 240,000 clones, around 85% seen once. These data come from a study of blood T cell repertoires in COVID-19. Overall study: Spain, Italy and the United States supplied samples that represented acute and convalescent COVID-19. T cells, B-cell-depleted T cells, or PBMCs provided the cDNA or gDNA that served as material.

The Seattle patients, enrolled during active infection, were followed longitudinally. Germline CDR1 and CDR2: LNHDA and SQIVND (reference sequence). The CDR3 is 13 amino acids. The ends lost 3 bases at V and 8 bases at J; junction bases unmatched: 4. This rearrangement joins TRBV19 to TRBJ1-2, with 9 bases aligning to TRBD1. The receptor was derived from a woman in her 70s with COVID-19, enrolled during active disease. Sequencing was performed on peripheral blood. CDR3 in amino acids: CASSINRGQGYTF. The CDR3 DNA is TGTGCCAGTAGTATCAACAGGGGGCAGGGCTACACCTTC. The full variable domain, in which reference TRBV19 and TRBJ1-2 provide the parts outside the CDR3, is DGGITQSPKYLFRKEGQNVTLSCEQNLNHDAMYWYRQDPGQGLRLIYYSQIVNDFQKGDIAEGYSVSREKKESFPLTVTSAQKNPTAFYLCASSINRGQGYTFGSGTRLTVV.